The next 27 T cell receptor beta chains were all read from a single sample in a study of blood T cells in healthy people across ages. A sample-barcoded 5' primer and a J-beta primer mix were used in a second PCR of roughly 6 to 12 cycles. TCRdb recomputed calls from the 5' RACE reads with MiXCR, one row per CDR3 protein. The sample includes hundreds of thousands of distinct CDR3 sequences, roughly 41% of them seen just once. The specimen was blood. The receptors were gathered from an elderly man in good health.

V and J are TRBV7-2 and TRBJ1-2; D is perhaps TRBD1 (6 bases). Germline CDR1 SGHTA, CDR2 FQGNSA. Trimming took off 5 bases at V and 3 bases at J, with 16 bases between the two ends. The CDR3 totals 15 residues. DNA of the CDR3: TGTGCCAGCAGCCAGGGGCGCTCGAACTACTATGGCTACACCTTC. This translates into CASSQGRSNYYGYTF.

CDR3 bases: TGTGCCAGCAGCGGGAGCGGCACAGATACGCAGTATTTT. Encoded protein: CASSGSGTDTQYF. The rearrangement joins TRBV11-2 to TRBJ2-3, with D tentatively TRBD2 (5 bases). Trimming stripped 5 bases from V and 1 base from J, with 7 bases between. The CDR3 loop spans 13 amino acids. Germline V CDR1 and CDR2: SGHAT, FQNNGV.

This chain connects TRBV29-1 to TRBJ1-1, with 7 bases fitting TRBD1. The CDR3 length is 13 residues. The germline V gene encodes CDR1 SQVTM and CDR2 ANQGSEA. The V and J ends lost 6 bases and 7 bases, in that order; junction bases with no gene match: 11. CDR3 bases: TGCAGCGTCGCCTGGGACAGCCATAGTGAAGCTTTCTTT. Encoded protein: CSVAWDSHSEAFF.

This clonotype showed up many times. The V gene is TRBV28, the J gene TRBJ2-1; D is undetermined. In germline, CDR1 is MDHEN, CDR2 SYDVKM. The V gene lost 5 bases and the J gene lost 0 bases, with 11 bases spanning the gap. CDR3 size: 15 residues. DNA for the CDR3: TGTGCCAGCAGTCTGGGTTCCTACTCCTACAATGAGCAGTTCTTC. It is translated as CASSLGSYSYNEQFF.

The chain recombines TRBV7-9 with TRBJ2-3; tentatively, D is TRBD2 (6 bases). This CDR3 contains 16 residues. Deletions cut 6 bases from V and 4 bases from J, with 20 bases between. Germline lookup yields CDR1 SEHNR and CDR2 FQNEAQ (reference sequence). In DNA form, the CDR3 reads TGTGCCAGCAGGGGAGGACGGTCGGGGTTCGCAGATACGCAGTATTTT. It encodes CASRGGRSGFADTQYF.

The genes are TRBV4-1 and TRBJ2-6; 8 nucleotides agree with TRBD2. Germline V gene sequence: CDR1 MGHRA, CDR2 YSYEKL. V dropped 0 bases and J dropped 0; count of bases not matched to a gene: 10. The CDR3 length is 20 residues. CDR3 bases: TGCGCCAGCAGCCAAGATCGGGGGCGGGGGGCGGTCTCTGGGGCCAACGTCCTGACTTTC. Translated, it gives CASSQDRGRGAVSGANVLTF.

The chain employs TRBV4-3 and TRBJ1-1; unclear D gene. The V gene lost 0 bases and the J gene lost 5 bases, with 10 bases spanning the gap. The CDR3 covers 14 residues. Germline CDR1 and CDR2: LGHNA and YSLEER. CDR3 amino acids: CASSQEPGRTEAFF. CDR3 coding DNA: TGCGCCAGCAGCCAAGAACCGGGTAGAACTGAAGCTTTCTTT.

The CDR3, as DNA: TGTGCCAGCAGTTCCATGGGGAGGGGGCCAGGTGAAGCTTTCTTT. Its protein product is CASSSMGRGPGEAFF. The rearrangement joins TRBV6-2 or TRBV6-3 to TRBJ1-1; 7 bases fit TRBD1. CDR3 length: 15 amino acids. J gave up 7 bases and V 4 bases, and 12 bases lay outside the gene matches. The germline gives CDR1 MNHEY, CDR2 SVGEGT.

This clonotype was recorded at least ten times. The chain is built from TRBV7-2 and TRBJ2-5; 9 bases match TRBD2. With 4 bases clipped from V and 4 bases from J, the junction kept 4 bases outside the gene matches. There are 14 residues in the CDR3. From germline, CDR1 is SGHTA and CDR2 FQGNSA. The CDR3 protein is CASSSRLAAETQYF. Written as DNA, the CDR3 is TGTGCCAGCAGCTCCAGACTAGCGGCAGAGACCCAGTACTTC.

The CDR3 DNA reads TGTGCCAGCAGCACGCGACAGGGGGGGACCTACGAGCAGTTCTTC. Translation gives CASSTRQGGTYEQFF. The chain is built from TRBV7-2 and TRBJ2-1; 9 positions agree with TRBD1. Germline V lookup: CDR1 SGHTA, CDR2 FQGNSA. CDR3 length: 15 amino acids. Trimming took 5 bases from V and 10 from J; bases not matched to a gene: 12.

The rearrangement joins TRBV4-2 to TRBJ1-6; 7 positions match TRBD1. The germline V gene has CDR1 LGHNA and CDR2 YNFKEQ. V lost 1 base, J lost 9 bases, and 6 bases stayed unmatched. The CDR3 has 15 residues. This CDR3 reads CASSQADRDLSPLHF. CDR3 DNA sequence: TGTGCCAGCAGCCAAGCCGACAGGGACCTTTCACCCCTCCACTTT.

This clonotype occurred a few times. In DNA, the CDR3 is TGCAGCGCCGTCGGACAGGCCTACGAGCAGTACTTC. Amino acids: CSAVGQAYEQYF. The chain is built from TRBV29-1 and TRBJ2-4; TRBD1 agrees at 7 bases. Judging by the DNA end, TRBJ2-7 fits better; the J call may be wrong. This CDR3 spans 12 amino acids. CDR1 is SQVTM and CDR2 is ANQGSEA in the germline V gene.

The chain employs TRBV7-9 and TRBJ2-1; 9 positions agree with TRBD1. In germline, CDR1 is SEHNR, CDR2 FQNEAQ (reference sequence). This CDR3 is built from 17 residues. V gave up 1 base and J gave up 1 base; unmatched junction bases: 5. The CDR3 DNA sequence: TGTGCCAGCAGCTTAGGCTGGGACAGGGCGTCCTACAATGAGCAGTTCTTC. Translation gives CASSLGWDRASYNEQFF. The complete variable domain, with remaining parts taken from reference TRBV7-9 and TRBJ2-1, reads DTGVSQNPRHKITKRGQNVTFRCDPISEHNRLYWYRQTLGQGPEFLTYFQNEAQLEKSRLLSDRFSAERPKGSFSTLEIQRTEQGDSAMYLCASSLGWDRASYNEQFFGPGTRLTVL.

Ten or more counts support this clonotype. V and J are TRBV7-9 and TRBJ1-2; D might be TRBD1 (5 bases). This CDR3 contains 15 residues. CDR1 is SEHNR and CDR2 is FQNEAQ in the germline V gene (reference sequence). The V gene lost 4 bases and the J gene lost 0 bases, with 12 bases spanning the gap. The CDR3 is CASSSIQAPNYGYTF. CDR3 nucleotide sequence: TGTGCCAGCAGCTCCATACAGGCACCTAACTATGGCTACACCTTC.

Concerning this clonotype: Possible read error: a much larger clone is one base away. Because the CDR3's place on the DNA is in doubt, the DNA is left out and the CDR3 is given as listed by TCRdb. This rearrangement joins TRBV7-2 to TRBJ1-2; the table names TRBD1, a call not compared with the DNA. Termini included, the CDR3 measures 16 amino acids. The germline V gene has CDR1 SGHTA and CDR2 FQGNSA. The CDR3 sequence: CASSLVGRGSGYGHTF.

In this sample, this clonotype turned up many times. This chain joins TRBV28 and TRBJ2-7; 8 positions agree with TRBD1. J lost 0 bases, V lost 5 bases, and 6 bases had no gene match. Germline loops: CDR1 MDHEN, CDR2 SYDVKM. The length of the CDR3 is 15 residues. The CDR3 region is CASSPWTGNSYEQYF. CDR3 in DNA: TGTGCCAGCAGTCCTTGGACAGGGAACTCCTACGAGCAGTACTTC. Together with reference TRBV28 and TRBJ2-7, the CDR3 gives the full variable domain: DVKVTQSSRYLVKRTGEKVFLECVQDMDHENMFWYRQDPGLGLRLIYFSYDVKMKEKGDIPEGYSVSREKKERFSLILESASTNQTSMYLCASSPWTGNSYEQYFGPGTRLTVT.

V usage is TRBV6-2 or TRBV6-3 and J usage is TRBJ2-5; D is perhaps TRBD1 or TRBD2 (6 bases each). Germline CDR1 MNHEY, CDR2 SVGEGT. The CDR3 has 14 residues. The ends were cut back, 4 bases at V and 5 bases at J, with 14 bases in the middle. The CDR3 nucleotides are TGTGCCAGCAGTTCCACAGGGAGGTTGGAGACCCAGTACTTC. Protein product: CASSSTGRLETQYF.

Only a few counts were recorded for this clonotype. The gene calls are TRBV6-2 or TRBV6-3 and TRBJ2-3; TRBD2 matches 8 bases. Trimming at V came to 0 bases and at J to 4 bases, leaving 6 bases not matched to a gene. This CDR3 region has 16 residues. Germline CDR1 reads MNHEY; CDR2 reads SVGEGT. CDR3 nucleotides: TGTGCCAGCAGTTACTCGCGGGGGGCGCGGGCAGATACGCAGTATTTT. Its translation: CASSYSRGARADTQYF.

The sample holds a few counts of this clonotype. V and J are TRBV20-1 and TRBJ2-1; TRBD2 agrees at 9 bases. Germline values: CDR1 DFQATT, CDR2 SNEGSKA (reference sequence). J lost 7 bases, V lost 2 bases, and 15 bases had no gene match. CDR3 length: 17 residues. CDR3: CSARLPKPGTSPNEQFF. The CDR3 nucleotides are TGCAGTGCTAGATTACCTAAACCCGGGACTAGCCCTAATGAGCAGTTCTTC.

There are a few counts of this clonotype. This CDR3 reads CSAHDRGRNTEAFF. The DNA of the CDR3 is TGCAGTGCCCATGACAGGGGGAGGAATACTGAAGCTTTCTTT. The chain carries TRBV20-1 and TRBJ1-1; TRBD1 matches 9 bases. The germline gives CDR1 DFQATT, CDR2 SNEGSKA (reference sequence). The CDR3 length is 14 residues. J lost 5 bases, V lost 6 bases, and 10 bases had no gene match.

This clonotype was recorded a few times. Being one base from a much bigger clone, this may be a read error. The rearrangement uses TRBV5-1 and TRBJ1-6; D gene uncertain. The CDR3 runs 14 residues. CDR1 is SGHRS, CDR2 YFSETQ, per germline. V was pared by 4 bases and J by 5 bases, with 10 bases between. The CDR3 reads CASSVETNNSPLHF. The CDR3, as DNA: TGCGCCAGCAGCGTGGAGACAAATAATTCACCCCTCCACTTT.

This clonotype has just one count. The chain combines TRBV20-1 with TRBJ1-5; the match to TRBD1 covers 7 bases. Germline V CDR1 and CDR2: DFQATT, SNEGSKA (reference sequence). Trimming cost V 1 base and J 0 bases; bases outside gene matches: 9. This CDR3 has 17 amino acids. This CDR3 is CSARAVSGQSSNQPQHF. Here the CDR3 DNA reads TGCAGTGCTAGAGCAGTTTCGGGACAGAGTAGCAATCAGCCCCAGCATTTT.

This clonotype came up a few times. V and J are TRBV2 and TRBJ2-7; a weak D match, TRBD2 (5 bases). CDR3 length equals 15 residues. Trimming took off 6 bases at V and 1 base at J, with 16 bases between the two ends. Looked up from germline, CDR1 is SNHLY and CDR2 is FYNNEI. The CDR3 region has the DNA TGTGCCAGCAGCCGTACTAGTTCTGGGTCCTACGAGCAGTACTTC. Residues: CASSRTSSGSYEQYF.

This clonotype has a handful of counts. The chain combines TRBV6-2 or TRBV6-3 with TRBJ2-7; 11 bases match TRBD2. CDR1 is MNHEY and CDR2 is SVGEGT in the germline V gene. The CDR3 sequence is 14 residues long. Germline trimming cut 6 bases from V and 1 base from J; bases unmatched to any gene: 2. The DNA of the CDR3 is TGTGCCAGCAGACTAGCGGGAGAATCCTACGAGCAGTACTTC. Its protein product is CASRLAGESYEQYF.

Ten or more counts support this clonotype. V usage is TRBV4-1 and J usage is TRBJ1-2; no clear D. The V end was cut by 0 bases, the J end by 7 bases, with 15 bases between. This CDR3 contains 15 residues. The V gene's germline CDR1 is MGHRA and CDR2 YSYEKL. The DNA of the CDR3 is TGCGCCAGCAGCCAAGATAGGCAGCCCGATCTTGGCTACACCTTC. Protein product: CASSQDRQPDLGYTF.

The chain joins TRBV4-1 to TRBJ2-5; D is ambiguous. The J call may be incorrect, as the DNA end agrees better with TRBJ2-7. The CDR3 covers 13 residues. Germline-derived CDR1 and CDR2 are MGHRA and YSYEKL. DNA of the CDR3: TGCGCCAGCAGCCTGGACCTCCGTTCCGAGCAGTACTTC. Residues: CASSLDLRSEQYF.

V usage is TRBV3-1 and J usage is TRBJ1-6, with a weak D call TRBD1 (6 bases). Germline-derived CDR1 and CDR2 are LGHDT and YNNKEL (reference sequence). The CDR3 spans 14 residues. Trimming pared 0 bases from V and 14 bases from J, leaving 14 bases between. For the CDR3, the DNA is TGTGCCAGCAGCCAAGACTCACAGGGAATAACCCTCCACTTT. This codes for CASSQDSQGITLHF.